This T cell receptor (beta chain) was observed in a study of blood T cell repertoires in COVID-19. Study information: Both acute and convalescent COVID-19 samples were obtained from the United States, Italy and Spain.

The CDR3 is made up of 11 amino acids. Trimming took 4 bases from V and 4 from J, leaving 7 bases between them. Germline CDR1 GTSNPN, CDR2 SVGIG (reference sequence). As processed by the authors: The authors estimated nucleated cell counts from reference gene primer amplification. The table came from immunoSEQ multiplex PCR; TCRdb's copy has only in-frame clones and leaves some out. The V and J calls and clone size were taken over from that table, and D and trimming were inferred from the DNA. Altogether some 250,000 clones are present, 83% being singletons, with the ten largest covering around 8.1%.

V gene TRBV30 combines with J gene TRBJ1-2, with D uncertain. This receptor was obtained from a man between 40 and 49 years old with active or convalescent COVID-19. The sequencing input was peripheral blood. The CDR3 DNA reads as TGTGCCTGGAATCGGGGCTATGGCTACACCTTC. Protein sequence: CAWNRGYGYTF.